Listed below are T cell receptor beta chains from one sample, sequenced in a study of T cells in Graves' hyperthyroidism and ophthalmopathy. One entry per CDR3 protein, called by TCRdb with MiXCR from the multiplex PCR reads. The sample lists hundreds of thousands of distinct CDR3 sequences, 12% to 15% seen once, with roughly 10% in the top ten. Sequencing used blood. These receptors came from a woman between 18 and 29 years old with Graves' hyperthyroidism. Each CDR3 is given with its conserved first and last residue. D genes are given only for firm matches. Clone size is stated in some rows and not others, as once, few, many or a class when expanded.

j_call: TRBJ2-3; d_call: NA; clone_size: NA; v_call: TRBV7-2; cdr3_nt: TGTGCCAGCAGCTACAGACTCTATACGCAGTATTTT; cdr3_aa: CASSYRLYTQYF
j_call: TRBJ2-1; d_call: TRBD2; clone_size: many; v_call: TRBV6-2/TRBV6-3; cdr3_nt: TGTGCCAGCAGTTACTCGAAACTAGCGGGAGGTGTTTTTTGGGGCAATGAGCAGTTCTTC; cdr3_aa: CASSYSKLAGGVFWGNEQFF
j_call: TRBJ2-1; d_call: NA; clone_size: NA; v_call: TRBV27; cdr3_nt: TGTGCCAGCAGTTTATACCCGACAAGTGGGCAGTTCTTC; cdr3_aa: CASSLYPTSGQFF
j_call: TRBJ1-2; d_call: NA; clone_size: NA; v_call: TRBV6-5; cdr3_nt: TGTGCCAGCAGTTACGGGAGGGACTACGGTGGCTACACCTTC; cdr3_aa: CASSYGRDYGGYTF
j_call: TRBJ1-5; d_call: TRBD1; clone_size: NA; v_call: TRBV6-2/TRBV6-3; cdr3_nt: TGTGCCAGCAGTATACAGGGGACTCATCAGCCCCAGCATTTT; cdr3_aa: CASSIQGTHQPQHF
j_call: TRBJ2-7; d_call: NA; clone_size: NA; v_call: TRBV5-1; cdr3_nt: TGCGCCAGCAGCTTGCGGGGCACGGTGGGGGGCTCCTACGAGCAGTACTTC; cdr3_aa: CASSLRGTVGGSYEQYF
j_call: TRBJ1-1; d_call: NA; clone_size: many; v_call: TRBV5-5; cdr3_nt: TGTGCCAGCAACCGAGGAGATAACACTGAAGCTTTCTTT; cdr3_aa: CASNRGDNTEAFF
j_call: TRBJ2-6; d_call: TRBD2; clone_size: NA; v_call: TRBV29-1; cdr3_nt: TGCAGCCGTTGCGGGGGGGGGGCCAACGTCCTGACTTTC; cdr3_aa: CSRCGGGANVLTF
j_call: TRBJ2-7; d_call: NA; clone_size: many; v_call: TRBV20-1; cdr3_nt: TGCAGTGCTAGAAGGTTCAGAACCTACGAGCAGTACTTC; cdr3_aa: CSARRFRTYEQYF
j_call: TRBJ2-3; d_call: NA; clone_size: many; v_call: TRBV3-1; cdr3_nt: TGTGCCAGCAGCCAAGATACGAACACAGATACGCAGTATTTT; cdr3_aa: CASSQDTNTDTQYF
j_call: TRBJ1-1; d_call: NA; clone_size: few; v_call: TRBV27; cdr3_nt: TGTGCCAGCAGCGGGAACAGGGACACTGAAGCTTTCTTT; cdr3_aa: CASSGNRDTEAFF
j_call: TRBJ2-7; d_call: TRBD2; clone_size: many; v_call: TRBV6-6; cdr3_nt: TGTGCCAGCAGTTACCTGTTTCGGCTAGCGGGAGACGAGCAGTACTTC; cdr3_aa: CASSYLFRLAGDEQYF
j_call: TRBJ1-1; d_call: NA; clone_size: NA; v_call: TRBV12-5; cdr3_nt: TGTGCTAGTGGTTTGGGGCAGGGTGACGCTTTCTTT; cdr3_aa: CASGLGQGDAFF
j_call: TRBJ2-3; d_call: NA; clone_size: many; v_call: TRBV6-6; cdr3_nt: TGTGCCAGCAGTTACGGTCAGGTGGCTACGCAGTATTTT; cdr3_aa: CASSYGQVATQYF
j_call: TRBJ2-5; d_call: TRBD2; clone_size: many; v_call: TRBV3-1; cdr3_nt: TGTGCCAGCAGCCAAGAGTGGCTAGCGGGAGGGCTGCAAGAGACCCAGTACTTC; cdr3_aa: CASSQEWLAGGLQETQYF
j_call: TRBJ2-1; d_call: TRBD2; clone_size: few; v_call: TRBV4-1; cdr3_nt: TGCGCCAGCAGCCAGGAAGGACTAGCGGGAGCGGATGAGCAGTTCTTC; cdr3_aa: CASSQEGLAGADEQFF
j_call: TRBJ1-3; d_call: NA; clone_size: NA; v_call: TRBV12-3/TRBV12-4; cdr3_nt: TGTGCCAGCAGCCCCGGGGATCCTGGAAACACCATATATTTT; cdr3_aa: CASSPGDPGNTIYF
j_call: TRBJ2-7; d_call: NA; clone_size: NA; v_call: TRBV5-1; cdr3_nt: TGCGCCAGCAGCTTGGACGCGGGGATCTCCTACGAGCAGTACTTC; cdr3_aa: CASSLDAGISYEQYF
j_call: TRBJ2-1; d_call: NA; clone_size: many; v_call: TRBV11-2; cdr3_nt: TGTGCCAGCAGCTGGTCTCAGGAGCATGAGCAGTTCTTC; cdr3_aa: CASSWSQEHEQFF
j_call: TRBJ2-2; d_call: NA; clone_size: few; v_call: TRBV20-1; cdr3_nt: TGCAGTGCTAGAGTGGCCAGGGGGGTAACCGGGGAGCTGTTTTTT; cdr3_aa: CSARVARGVTGELFF
j_call: TRBJ2-7; d_call: TRBD2; clone_size: NA; v_call: TRBV28; cdr3_nt: TGTGCCAGCAGTTTAAGGCGGGAGTACGGCGAGCAGTACTTC; cdr3_aa: CASSLRREYGEQYF
j_call: TRBJ2-3; d_call: NA; clone_size: many; v_call: TRBV20-1; cdr3_nt: TGCAGTGCTAGAGATGTCCGACGGATGACGGATACGCAGTATTTT; cdr3_aa: CSARDVRRMTDTQYF
j_call: TRBJ1-5; d_call: TRBD1; clone_size: many; v_call: TRBV7-9; cdr3_nt: TGTGCCAGCTTTGGACAGGGGGGGACTAGCAATCAGCCCCAGCATTTT; cdr3_aa: CASFGQGGTSNQPQHF
j_call: TRBJ1-6; d_call: NA; clone_size: many; v_call: TRBV18; cdr3_nt: TGTGCCAGCTCACCAAATAGGGGTAATTCACCCCTCCACTTT; cdr3_aa: CASSPNRGNSPLHF
j_call: TRBJ2-7; d_call: TRBD1; clone_size: many; v_call: TRBV6-1; cdr3_nt: TGTGCCAGCAGATACCGGGACAGCTACGAGCAGTACTTC; cdr3_aa: CASRYRDSYEQYF
j_call: TRBJ1-4; d_call: NA; clone_size: NA; v_call: TRBV6-6; cdr3_nt: TGTGCCAGCAGTTACTCGCGGAGTAATGAAAAACTGTTTTTT; cdr3_aa: CASSYSRSNEKLFF
j_call: TRBJ1-2; d_call: TRBD1; clone_size: NA; v_call: TRBV7-6; cdr3_nt: TGTGCCAGCAGCAGAGCGGACAGGGGCATCTATGGCTACACCTTC; cdr3_aa: CASSRADRGIYGYTF
j_call: TRBJ2-7; d_call: TRBD1; clone_size: many; v_call: TRBV28; cdr3_nt: TGTGCCAGCAGCGACAGGGGGCCTAACGAGCAGTACTTC; cdr3_aa: CASSDRGPNEQYF